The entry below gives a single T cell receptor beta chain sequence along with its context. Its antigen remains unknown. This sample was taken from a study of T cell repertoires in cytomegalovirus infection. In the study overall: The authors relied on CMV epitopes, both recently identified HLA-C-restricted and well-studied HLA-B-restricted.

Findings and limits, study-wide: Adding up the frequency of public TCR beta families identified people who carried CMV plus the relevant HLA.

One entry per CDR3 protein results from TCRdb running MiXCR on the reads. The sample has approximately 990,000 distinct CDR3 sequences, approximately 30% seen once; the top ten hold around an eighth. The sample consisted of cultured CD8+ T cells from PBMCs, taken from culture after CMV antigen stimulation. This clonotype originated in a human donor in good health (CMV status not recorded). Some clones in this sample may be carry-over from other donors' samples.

The CDR3 is CASSFQRGPISYNEQFF. CDR3 coding DNA: TGTGCCAGCAGCTTTCAGCGGGGGCCCATCTCCTACAATGAGCAGTTCTTC. The rearrangement joins TRBV7-6 to TRBJ2-1; the match to TRBD2 covers 8 bases. This CDR3 has 17 amino acids. Per germline, CDR1 SGHVS and CDR2 FNYEAQ. The ends lost 3 bases at V and 0 bases at J; junction bases unmatched: 7.